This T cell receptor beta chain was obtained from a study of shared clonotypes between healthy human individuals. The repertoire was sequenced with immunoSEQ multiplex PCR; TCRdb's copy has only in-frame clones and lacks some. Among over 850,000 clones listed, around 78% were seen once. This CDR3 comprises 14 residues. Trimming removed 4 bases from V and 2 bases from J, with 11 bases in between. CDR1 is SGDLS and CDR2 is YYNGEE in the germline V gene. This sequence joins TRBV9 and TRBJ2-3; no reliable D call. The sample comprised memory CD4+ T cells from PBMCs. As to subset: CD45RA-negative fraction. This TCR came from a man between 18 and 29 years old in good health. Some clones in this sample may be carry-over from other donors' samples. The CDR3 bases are TGTGCCAGCAGCAACGGACGGGTCACAGATACGCAGTATTTT. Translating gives CASSNGRVTDTQYF.